One T cell receptor beta chain is described in this entry. Its antigen is still unknown. Germline V CDR1 and CDR2: SQVTM, ANQGSEA. V was clipped by 3 bases and J by 1 base, with 6 bases between them. The CDR3 is made up of 12 amino acids. This entry is derived from a study of CD8 T cells in Susac syndrome. Reverse transcription of about 0.45 to 1 ug RNA used random hexamers. Amplification of TCR beta CDR3 used immunoSEQ multiplex PCR across 54 Vbeta and 13 Jbeta. One entry per CDR3 protein results from TCRdb running MiXCR on the immunoSEQ multiplex PCR reads. Altogether 55,000 to 85,000 distinct CDR3 sequences are present, over 90% being singletons, with the ten largest covering roughly 0.11%. In the multiple sclerosis control group, patients were treatment-naive and had stable or active relapsing-remitting disease. Findings of the study overall: The study recognized that its TCR sequencing and HLA analysis covered a relatively small number of individuals.

The chain uses TRBV29-1 and TRBJ2-5; no definite D call. This TCR was recovered from a human donor with multiple sclerosis. The sample was CD4+ T cells from PBMCs. As DNA, the CDR3 is TGCAGCGTTGAGGGCAGCCAAGAGACCCAGTACTTC. This sequence encodes CSVEGSQETQYF.